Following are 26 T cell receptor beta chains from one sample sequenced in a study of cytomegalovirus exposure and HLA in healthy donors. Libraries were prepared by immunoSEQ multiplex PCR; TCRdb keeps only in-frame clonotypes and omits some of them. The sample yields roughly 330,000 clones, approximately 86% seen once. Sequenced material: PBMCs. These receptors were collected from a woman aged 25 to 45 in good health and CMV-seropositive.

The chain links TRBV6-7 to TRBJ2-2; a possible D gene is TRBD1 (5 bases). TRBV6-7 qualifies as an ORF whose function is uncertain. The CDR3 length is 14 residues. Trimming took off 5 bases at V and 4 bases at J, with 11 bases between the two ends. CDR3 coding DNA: TGTGCCAGCAGTAGAAGGGGCGGCACCGGGGAGCTGTTTTTT. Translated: CASSRRGGTGELFF.

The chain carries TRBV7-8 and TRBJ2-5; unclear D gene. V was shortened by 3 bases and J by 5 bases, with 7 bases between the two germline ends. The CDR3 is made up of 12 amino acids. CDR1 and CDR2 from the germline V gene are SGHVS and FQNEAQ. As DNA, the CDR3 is TGTGCCAGCAGCTTTCCCCCGGAGACCCAGTACTTC. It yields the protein CASSFPPETQYF.

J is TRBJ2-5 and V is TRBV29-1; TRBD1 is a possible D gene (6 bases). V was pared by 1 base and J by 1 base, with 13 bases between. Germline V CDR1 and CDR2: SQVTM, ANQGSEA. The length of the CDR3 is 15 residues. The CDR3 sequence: CSVEGEGTPQETQYF. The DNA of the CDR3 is TGCAGCGTTGAAGGGGAAGGGACACCCCAAGAGACCCAGTACTTC.

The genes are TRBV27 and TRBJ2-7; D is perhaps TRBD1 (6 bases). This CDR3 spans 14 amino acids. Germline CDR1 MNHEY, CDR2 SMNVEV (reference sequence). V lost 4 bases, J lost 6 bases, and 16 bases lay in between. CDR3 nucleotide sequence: TGTGCCAGCAGTTCCGACCTGGCCAGGGGCGAGCAGTACTTC. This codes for CASSSDLARGEQYF.

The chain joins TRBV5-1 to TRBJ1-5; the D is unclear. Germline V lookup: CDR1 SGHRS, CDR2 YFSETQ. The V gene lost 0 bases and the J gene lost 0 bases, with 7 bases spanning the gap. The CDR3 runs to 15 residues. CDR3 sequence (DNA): TGCGCCAGCAGCTTGGAGGCAGGTAGCAATCAGCCCCAGCATTTT. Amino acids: CASSLEAGSNQPQHF.

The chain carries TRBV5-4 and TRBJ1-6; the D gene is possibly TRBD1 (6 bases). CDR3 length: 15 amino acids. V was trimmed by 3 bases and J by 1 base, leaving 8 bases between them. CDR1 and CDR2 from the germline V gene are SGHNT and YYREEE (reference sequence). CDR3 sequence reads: CASSSQGSYNSPLHF. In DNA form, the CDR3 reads TGTGCCAGCAGCTCACAGGGTTCCTATAATTCACCCCTCCACTTT. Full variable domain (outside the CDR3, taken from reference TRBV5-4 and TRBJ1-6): ETGVTQSPTHLIKTRGQQVTLRCSSQSGHNTVSWYQQALGQGPQFIFQYYREEENGRGNFPPRFSGLQFPNYSSELNVNALELDDSALYLCASSSQGSYNSPLHFGNGTRLTVT.

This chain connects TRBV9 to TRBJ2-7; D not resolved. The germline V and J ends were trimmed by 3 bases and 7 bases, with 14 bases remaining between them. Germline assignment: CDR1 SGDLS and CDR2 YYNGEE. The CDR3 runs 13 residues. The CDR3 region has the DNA TGTGCCAGCAGCGCCGGACCGCTAGGGGAGCAGTACTTC. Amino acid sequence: CASSAGPLGEQYF.

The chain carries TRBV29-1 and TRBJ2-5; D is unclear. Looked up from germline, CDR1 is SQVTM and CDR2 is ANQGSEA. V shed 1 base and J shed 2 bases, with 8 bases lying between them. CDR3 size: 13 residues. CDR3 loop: CSVEGPRQETQYF. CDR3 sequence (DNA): TGCAGCGTTGAAGGGCCACGTCAAGAGACCCAGTACTTC.

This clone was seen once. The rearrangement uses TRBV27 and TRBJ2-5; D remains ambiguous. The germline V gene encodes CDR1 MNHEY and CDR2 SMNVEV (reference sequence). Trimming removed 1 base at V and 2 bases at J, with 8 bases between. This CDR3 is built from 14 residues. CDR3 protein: CASSLLGNQETQYF. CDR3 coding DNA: TGTGCCAGCAGTTTATTGGGAAATCAAGAGACCCAGTACTTC.

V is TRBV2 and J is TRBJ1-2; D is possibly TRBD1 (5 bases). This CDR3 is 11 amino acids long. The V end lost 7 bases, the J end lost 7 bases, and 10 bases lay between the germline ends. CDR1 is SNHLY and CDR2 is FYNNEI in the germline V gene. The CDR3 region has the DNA TGTGCCAGCAATGCAGGGATTGGCTACACCTTC. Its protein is CASNAGIGYTF.

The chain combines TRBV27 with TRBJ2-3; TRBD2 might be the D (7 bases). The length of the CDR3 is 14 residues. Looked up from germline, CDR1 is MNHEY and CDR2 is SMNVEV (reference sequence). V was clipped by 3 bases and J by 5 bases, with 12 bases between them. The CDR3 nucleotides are TGTGCCAGCAGTTTTATAGGGGGGGGAGATACGCAGTATTTT. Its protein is CASSFIGGGDTQYF.

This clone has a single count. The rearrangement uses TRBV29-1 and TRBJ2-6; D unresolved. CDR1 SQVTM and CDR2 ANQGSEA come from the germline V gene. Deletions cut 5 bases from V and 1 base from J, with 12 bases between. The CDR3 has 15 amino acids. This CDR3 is CSVLDALSGANVLTF. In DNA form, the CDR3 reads TGCAGCGTTCTTGATGCCCTATCTGGGGCCAACGTCCTGACTTTC.

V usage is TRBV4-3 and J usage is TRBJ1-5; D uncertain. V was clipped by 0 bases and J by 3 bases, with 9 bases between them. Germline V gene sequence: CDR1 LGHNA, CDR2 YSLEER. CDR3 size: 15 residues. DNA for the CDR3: TGCGCCAGCAGCCAAGAACGGGGTATCAATCAGCCCCAGCATTTT. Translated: CASSQERGINQPQHF.

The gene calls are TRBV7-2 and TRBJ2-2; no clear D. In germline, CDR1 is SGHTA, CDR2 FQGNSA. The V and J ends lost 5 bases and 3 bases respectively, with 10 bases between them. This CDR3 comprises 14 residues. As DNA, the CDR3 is TGTGCCAGCAGCGGGCCGGTGTACACCGGGGAGCTGTTTTTT. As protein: CASSGPVYTGELFF.

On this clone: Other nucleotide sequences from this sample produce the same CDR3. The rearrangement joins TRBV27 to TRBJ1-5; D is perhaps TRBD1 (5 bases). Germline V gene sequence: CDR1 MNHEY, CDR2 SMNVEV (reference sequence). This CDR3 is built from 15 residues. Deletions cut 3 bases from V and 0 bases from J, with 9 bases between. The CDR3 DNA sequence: TGTGCCAGCAGTTTTTTAGGGGATAGCAATCAGCCCCAGCATTTT. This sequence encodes CASSFLGDSNQPQHF.

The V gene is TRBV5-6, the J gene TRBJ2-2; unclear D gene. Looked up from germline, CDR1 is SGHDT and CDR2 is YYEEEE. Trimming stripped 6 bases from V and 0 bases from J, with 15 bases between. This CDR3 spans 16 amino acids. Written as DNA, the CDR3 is TGTGCCAGCACCTTCGGAATGGTCGCGAACACCGGGGAGCTGTTTTTT. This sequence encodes CASTFGMVANTGELFF.

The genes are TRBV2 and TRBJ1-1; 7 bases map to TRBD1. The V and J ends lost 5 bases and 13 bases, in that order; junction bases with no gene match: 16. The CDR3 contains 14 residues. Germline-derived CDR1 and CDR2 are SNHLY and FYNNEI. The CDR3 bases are TGTGCCAGCAGTATTACCGGAGGGACAGAACTTGATTTCTTT. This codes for CASSITGGTELDFF.

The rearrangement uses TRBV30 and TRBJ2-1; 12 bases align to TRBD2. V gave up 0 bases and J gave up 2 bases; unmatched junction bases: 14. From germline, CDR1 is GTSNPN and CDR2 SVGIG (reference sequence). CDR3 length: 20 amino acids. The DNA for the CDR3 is TGTGCCTGGAGTGTACTCGGACTAGCGGGAACTGGGGCCCCCTACAATGAGCAGTTCTTC. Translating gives CAWSVLGLAGTGAPYNEQFF.

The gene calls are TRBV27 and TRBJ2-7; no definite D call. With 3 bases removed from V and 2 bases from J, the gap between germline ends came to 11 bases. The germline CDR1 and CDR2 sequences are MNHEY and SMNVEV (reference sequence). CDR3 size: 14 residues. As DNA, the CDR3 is TGTGCCAGCAGTTTGGGCAGCCTCCCCTACGAGCAGTACTTC. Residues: CASSLGSLPYEQYF.

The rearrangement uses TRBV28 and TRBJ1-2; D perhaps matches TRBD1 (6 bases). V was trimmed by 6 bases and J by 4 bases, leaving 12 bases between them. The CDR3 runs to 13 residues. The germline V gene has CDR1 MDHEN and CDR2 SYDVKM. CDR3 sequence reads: CASSPGDIYGYTF. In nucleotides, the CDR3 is TGTGCCAGCAGCCCAGGGGACATCTATGGCTACACCTTC.

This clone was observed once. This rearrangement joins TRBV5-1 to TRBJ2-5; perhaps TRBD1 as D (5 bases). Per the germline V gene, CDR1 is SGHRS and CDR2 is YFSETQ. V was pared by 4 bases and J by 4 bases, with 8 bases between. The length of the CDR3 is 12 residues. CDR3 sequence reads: CASSQGGETQYF. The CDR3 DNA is TGCGCCAGCAGCCAGGGCGGAGAGACCCAGTACTTC.

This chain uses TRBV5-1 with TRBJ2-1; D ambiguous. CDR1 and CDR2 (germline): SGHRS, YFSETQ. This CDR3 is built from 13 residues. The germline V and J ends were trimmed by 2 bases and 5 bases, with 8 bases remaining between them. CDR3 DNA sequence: TGCGCCAGCAGCTTTCGGCAGGACAATGAGCAGTTCTTC. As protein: CASSFRQDNEQFF.

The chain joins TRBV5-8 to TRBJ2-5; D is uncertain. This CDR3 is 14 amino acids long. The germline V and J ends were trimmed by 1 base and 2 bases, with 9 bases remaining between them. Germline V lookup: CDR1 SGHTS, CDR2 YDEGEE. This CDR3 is CASSLLVFQETQYF. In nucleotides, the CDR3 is TGTGCCAGCAGCTTGTTAGTGTTTCAAGAGACCCAGTACTTC.

The CDR3 DNA sequence: TGCAGCGTTGAAAACGGCGGCAACACTGAAGCTTTCTTT. Translation: CSVENGGNTEAFF. The chain uses TRBV29-1 and TRBJ1-1; unclear D gene. In germline, CDR1 is SQVTM, CDR2 ANQGSEA. The CDR3 spans 13 residues. Trimming left V 2 bases short and J 2 bases short, with 9 bases between.

The DNA for the CDR3 is TGTGCCAGCAGCCTACCCGGGGGGGCTCAGACCCAGTACTTC. This codes for CASSLPGGAQTQYF. The chain has TRBV7-9 and TRBJ2-5; 8 bases fit TRBD2. V shed 5 bases and J 6 bases; nucleotides not matched to a gene: 8. From germline, CDR1 is SEHNR and CDR2 FQNEAQ (reference sequence). The CDR3 has 14 residues.

CDR3 sequence reads: CASSLSGGRTDTQYF. The CDR3 DNA follows: TGCGCCAGCAGCTTGTCCGGGGGGCGCACAGATACGCAGTATTTT. This chain connects TRBV5-1 to TRBJ2-3; perhaps TRBD2 as D (7 bases). V gave up 1 base and J gave up 1 base, with 10 bases separating them. Per the germline V gene, CDR1 is SGHRS and CDR2 is YFSETQ. This CDR3 comprises 15 residues.